Each of the 14 T cell receptor beta chains below was sequenced from the same sample in a study of blood T cell repertoires in COVID-19. Measured with immunoSEQ multiplex PCR; TCRdb has only the in-frame clones, and not every one. This table holds 150,000 to 200,000 clones, 65% to 90% found once. The sample comprised peripheral blood. All receptors derive from a man aged 50-60 years with active or convalescent COVID-19.

The gene calls are TRBV28 and TRBJ1-1, with D perhaps matching TRBD1 (5 bases). Between the trimmed V and J ends, which lost 2 bases and 5 bases, there was a span of 12 bases. The CDR3 has 14 residues. CDR1 is MDHEN and CDR2 is SYDVKM in the germline V gene. DNA for the CDR3: TGTGCCAGCAGTTTAGAGGGCGGGGGGACTGAAGCTTTCTTT. Its translation: CASSLEGGGTEAFF.

V and J are TRBV7-2 and TRBJ1-2, with D possibly TRBD1 on 6 matching bases. The germline CDR1 and CDR2 sequences are SGHTA and FQGNSA. The V and J ends lost 3 bases and 6 bases respectively, with 17 bases between them. The CDR3 has 15 residues. The CDR3 is CASSFLVTDSNGYTF. The DNA of the CDR3 is TGTGCCAGCAGCTTCCTGGTAACGGACAGCAATGGCTACACCTTC.

The V call is TRBV4-1, the J call TRBJ2-5; TRBD1 matches 10 bases. Germline V gene lookup returns CDR1 MGHRA and CDR2 YSYEKL. V gave up 0 bases and J gave up 3 bases; unmatched junction bases: 7. The CDR3 loop spans 17 amino acids. CDR3 nucleotide sequence: TGCGCCAGCAGCCAAGATCCGGGGACAGGGGTTGAAGAGACCCAGTACTTC. This translates into CASSQDPGTGVEETQYF.

This clone was observed a handful of times. Within the sample, other DNA sequences also encode this same CDR3. The gene calls are TRBV7-3 and TRBJ2-5, with TRBD2 identical over 9 bases. Germline V gene sequence: CDR1 SGHTA, CDR2 FQGTGA. V lost 3 bases and J lost 4; bases outside the gene matches: 0. This CDR3 region has 13 residues. CDR3 region: CASSLTSGETQYF. The CDR3 DNA reads TGTGCCAGCAGCTTGACTAGCGGAGAGACCCAGTACTTC.

This sequence joins TRBV30 and TRBJ2-1; 8 bases are a match to TRBD1. The CDR3 loop spans 13 amino acids. Germline assignment: CDR1 GTSNPN and CDR2 SVGIG (reference sequence). J was trimmed by 11 bases and V by 7 bases; bases with no gene match: 13. The chain's CDR3 is CALSQDRAYKQFF. Here the CDR3 DNA reads TGTGCCTTAAGCCAGGACAGGGCATATAAGCAGTTCTTC.

A single count supports this clone. The chain is built from TRBV7-2 and TRBJ1-3; tentative D call: TRBD1 (5 bases). V was clipped by 5 bases and J by 0 bases, with 11 bases between them. CDR1 is SGHTA, CDR2 FQGNSA, per germline. CDR3 length equals 15 residues. The CDR3 reads CASSPRQFSGNTIYF. CDR3 coding DNA: TGTGCCAGCAGCCCCCGACAGTTCTCTGGAAACACCATATATTTT.

The J gene is TRBJ1-1, the V gene TRBV6-5; 11 bases are a match to TRBD1. The length of the CDR3 is 13 residues. CDR1 is MNHEY and CDR2 is SVGAGI in the germline V gene. V lost 4 bases, J lost 7 bases, and 2 bases stayed unmatched. The CDR3 reads CASSSGTGGEAFF. As DNA, the CDR3 is TGTGCCAGCAGTTCCGGGACAGGGGGTGAAGCTTTCTTT.

The chain links TRBV12-5 to TRBJ2-7; D perhaps matches TRBD2 (6 bases). Germline CDR1 reads LGHNT; CDR2 reads FRNRAP. This CDR3 has 16 residues. The V and J ends lost 0 bases and 2 bases respectively, with 14 bases between them. The CDR3 DNA reads TGTGCTAGTGGTTTGGTACGGGGGTGGGGTGCCTACGAGCAGTACTTC. This encodes CASGLVRGWGAYEQYF.

The chain uses TRBV3-1 (or the pseudogene TRBV3-2) and TRBJ1-1, with D maybe TRBD1 (5 bases). The length of the CDR3 is 11 residues. CDR1 and CDR2 from the germline V gene are LGHDT and YNNKEL (reference sequence). Between the trimmed V and J ends, which lost 4 bases and 11 bases, there was a span of 11 bases. In DNA, the CDR3 is TGTGCCAGCAGCCGTGATGGGGGGGCTTTCTTT. Its translation is CASSRDGGAFF.

This chain links TRBV2 with TRBJ1-5; TRBD1 agrees at 9 bases. Germline CDR1 and CDR2: SNHLY and FYNNEI. With V trimmed by 6 bases and J by 6 bases, 6 bases remained unmatched. The CDR3 has 14 residues. CDR3: CASSAGTGSQPQHF. Written as DNA, the CDR3 is TGTGCCAGCAGCGCCGGGACAGGGAGTCAGCCCCAGCATTTT. Filled out from reference TRBV2 and TRBJ1-5, the complete variable domain reads EPEVTQTPSHQVTQMGQEVILRCVPISNHLYFYWYRQILGQKVEFLVSFYNNEISEKSEIFDDQFSVERPDGSNFTLKIRSTKLEDSAMYFCASSAGTGSQPQHFGDGTRLSIL.

This clone showed up just once. This chain joins TRBV5-1 and TRBJ2-6; 7 bases fit TRBD1. Germline V CDR1 and CDR2: SGHRS, YFSETQ. The length of the CDR3 is 16 residues. The junction had 7 bases not matched to a gene; V was cut back by 4 bases and J by 3 bases. CDR3 loop: CASSRTQGVGANVLTF. The CDR3 DNA sequence: TGCGCCAGCAGCCGCACCCAGGGGGTTGGGGCCAACGTCCTGACTTTC.

This clone is deemed large. This CDR3 is also generated by other DNA sequences in the sample. The J gene is TRBJ1-3, the V gene TRBV4-2; 8 positions match TRBD1. The germline V gene encodes CDR1 LGHNA and CDR2 YNFKEQ. The CDR3 runs 15 residues. V shed 0 bases and J 4 bases; nucleotides not matched to a gene: 2. In nucleotides, the CDR3 is TGTGCCAGCAGCCAAGAGGACAGGGCCGGAAACACCATATATTTT. Translating gives CASSQEDRAGNTIYF.

The rearrangement links TRBV6-6 to TRBJ2-7, with TRBD1 as a possible D gene (6 bases). V lost 5 bases and J lost 6, with 14 bases in between. There are 13 residues in the CDR3. From germline, CDR1 is MNHNY and CDR2 SVGAGI (reference sequence). DNA of the CDR3: TGTGCCAGCAGTCCCGGACAGTCAGGCGAGCAGTACTTC. Translated: CASSPGQSGEQYF.

The chain recombines TRBV7-7 with TRBJ2-7; TRBD1 might be the D (6 bases). The CDR3 length is 13 residues. Germline V gene sequence: CDR1 SSHAT, CDR2 FNYEAQ (reference sequence). V lost 5 bases and J 4 bases, leaving 12 bases between the germline ends. CDR3 coding DNA: TGTGCCAGCAGCCTTTCACAGGGTTACGAGCAGTACTTC. Translating it yields CASSLSQGYEQYF.